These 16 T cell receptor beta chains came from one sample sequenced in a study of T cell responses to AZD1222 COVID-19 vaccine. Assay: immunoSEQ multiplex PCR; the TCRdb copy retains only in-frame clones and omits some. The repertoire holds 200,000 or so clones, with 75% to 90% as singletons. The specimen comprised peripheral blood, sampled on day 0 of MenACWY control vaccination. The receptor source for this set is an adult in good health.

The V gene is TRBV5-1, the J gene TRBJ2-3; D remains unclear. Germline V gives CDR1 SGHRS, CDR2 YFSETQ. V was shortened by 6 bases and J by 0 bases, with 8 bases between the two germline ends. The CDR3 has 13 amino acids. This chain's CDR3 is CASKPSSTDTQYF. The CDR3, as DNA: TGCGCCAGCAAGCCCTCTAGCACAGATACGCAGTATTTT.

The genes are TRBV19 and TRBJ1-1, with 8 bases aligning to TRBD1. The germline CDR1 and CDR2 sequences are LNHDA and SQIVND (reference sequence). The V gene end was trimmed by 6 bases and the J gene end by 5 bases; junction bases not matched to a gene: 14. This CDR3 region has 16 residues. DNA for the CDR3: TGTGCCAGTAGAAAGGGCCGTTCAGGGGGCCGGACTGAAGCTTTCTTT. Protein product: CASRKGRSGGRTEAFF.

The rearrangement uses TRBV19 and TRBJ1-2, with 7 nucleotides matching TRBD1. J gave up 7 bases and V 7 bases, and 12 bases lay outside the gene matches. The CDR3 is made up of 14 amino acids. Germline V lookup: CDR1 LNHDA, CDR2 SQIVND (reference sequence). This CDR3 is CASTPGTASGGYTF. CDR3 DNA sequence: TGTGCCAGTACCCCCGGGACAGCCTCGGGTGGCTACACCTTC.

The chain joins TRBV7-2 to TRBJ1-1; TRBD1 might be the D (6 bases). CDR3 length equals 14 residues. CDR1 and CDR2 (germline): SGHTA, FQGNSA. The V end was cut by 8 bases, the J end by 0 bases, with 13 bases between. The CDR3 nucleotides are TGTGCCAGCTCCCGGGACACTCTGAACACTGAAGCTTTCTTT. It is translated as CASSRDTLNTEAFF.

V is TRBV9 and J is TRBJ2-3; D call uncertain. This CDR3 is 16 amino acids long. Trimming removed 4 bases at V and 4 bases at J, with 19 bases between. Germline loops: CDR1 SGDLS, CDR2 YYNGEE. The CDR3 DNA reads TGTGCCAGCAGCCCCCTGGCGGCCACCGTTGCAGATACGCAGTATTTT. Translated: CASSPLAATVADTQYF.

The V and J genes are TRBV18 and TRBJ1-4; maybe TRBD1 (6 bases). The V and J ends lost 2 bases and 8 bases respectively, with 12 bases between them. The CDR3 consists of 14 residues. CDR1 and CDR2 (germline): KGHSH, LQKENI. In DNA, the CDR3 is TGTGCCAGCTCACCAAACCAGGGGCAGGAAAAACTGTTTTTT. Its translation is CASSPNQGQEKLFF.

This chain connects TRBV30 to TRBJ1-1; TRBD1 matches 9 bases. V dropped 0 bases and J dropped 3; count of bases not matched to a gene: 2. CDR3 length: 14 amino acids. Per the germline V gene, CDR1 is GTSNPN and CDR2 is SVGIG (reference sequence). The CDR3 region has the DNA TGTGCCTGGAGTGTTGGGACAGGGTACACTGAAGCTTTCTTT. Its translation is CAWSVGTGYTEAFF.

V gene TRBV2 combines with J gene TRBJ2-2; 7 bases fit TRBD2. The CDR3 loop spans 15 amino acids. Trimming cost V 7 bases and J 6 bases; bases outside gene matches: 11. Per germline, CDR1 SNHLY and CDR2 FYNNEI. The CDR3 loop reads CASKLSGEIAGELFF. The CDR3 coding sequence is TGTGCCAGCAAGTTGAGCGGGGAGATCGCCGGGGAGCTGTTTTTT.

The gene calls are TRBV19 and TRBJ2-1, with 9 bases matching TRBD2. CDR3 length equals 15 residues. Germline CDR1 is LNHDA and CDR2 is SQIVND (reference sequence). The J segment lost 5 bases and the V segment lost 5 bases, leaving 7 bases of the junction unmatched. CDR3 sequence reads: CASSSREGLDNEQFF. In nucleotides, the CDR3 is TGTGCCAGTAGTTCGCGGGAGGGCCTGGACAATGAGCAGTTCTTC.

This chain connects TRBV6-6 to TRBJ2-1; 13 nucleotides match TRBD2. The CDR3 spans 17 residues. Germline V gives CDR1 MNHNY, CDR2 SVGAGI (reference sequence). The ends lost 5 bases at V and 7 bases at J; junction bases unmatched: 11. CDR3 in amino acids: CASSPPSLAGGINEQFF. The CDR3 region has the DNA TGTGCCAGCAGTCCCCCCTCACTAGCGGGGGGGATTAATGAGCAGTTCTTC.

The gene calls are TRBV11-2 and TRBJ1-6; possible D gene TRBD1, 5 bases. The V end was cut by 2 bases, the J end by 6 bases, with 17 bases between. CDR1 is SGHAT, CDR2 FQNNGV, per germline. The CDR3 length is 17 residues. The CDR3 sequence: CASSLFFRDGRNSPLHF. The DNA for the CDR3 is TGTGCCAGCAGCTTATTTTTTCGGGACGGCCGTAATTCACCCCTCCACTTT.

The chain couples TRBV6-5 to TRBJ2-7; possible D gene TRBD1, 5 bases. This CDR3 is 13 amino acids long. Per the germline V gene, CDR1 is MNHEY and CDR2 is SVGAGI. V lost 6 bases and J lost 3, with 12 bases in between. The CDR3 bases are TGTGCCAGCAGAGTCAAACAGGTCTACGAGCAGTACTTC. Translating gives CASRVKQVYEQYF.

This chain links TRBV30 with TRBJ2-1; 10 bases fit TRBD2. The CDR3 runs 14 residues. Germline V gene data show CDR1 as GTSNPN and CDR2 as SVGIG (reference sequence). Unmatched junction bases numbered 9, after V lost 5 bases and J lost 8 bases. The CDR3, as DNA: TGTGCCTGGGGGAGGACTAGCGGTGGGTATGAGCAGTTCTTC. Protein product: CAWGRTSGGYEQFF.

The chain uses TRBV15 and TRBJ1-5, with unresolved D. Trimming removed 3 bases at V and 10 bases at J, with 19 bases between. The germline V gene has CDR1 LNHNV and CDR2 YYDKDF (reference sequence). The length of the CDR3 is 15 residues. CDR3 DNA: TGTGCCACCAGCAGGGAAGTCCAGTTAGATTTCCCCCAGCATTTT. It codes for CATSREVQLDFPQHF.

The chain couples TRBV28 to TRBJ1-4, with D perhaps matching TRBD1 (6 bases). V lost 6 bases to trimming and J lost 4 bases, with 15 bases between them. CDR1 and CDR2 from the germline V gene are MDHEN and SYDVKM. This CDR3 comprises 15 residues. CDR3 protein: CASSARQVLNEKLFF. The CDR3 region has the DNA TGTGCCAGCAGCGCGCGACAGGTCCTTAATGAAAAACTGTTTTTT.

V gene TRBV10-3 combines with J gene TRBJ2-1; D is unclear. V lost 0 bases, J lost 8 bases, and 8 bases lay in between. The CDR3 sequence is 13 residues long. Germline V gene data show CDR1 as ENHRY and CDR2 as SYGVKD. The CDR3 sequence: CAISESLIHEQFF. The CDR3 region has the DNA TGTGCCATCAGTGAGTCCTTAATACATGAGCAGTTCTTC.